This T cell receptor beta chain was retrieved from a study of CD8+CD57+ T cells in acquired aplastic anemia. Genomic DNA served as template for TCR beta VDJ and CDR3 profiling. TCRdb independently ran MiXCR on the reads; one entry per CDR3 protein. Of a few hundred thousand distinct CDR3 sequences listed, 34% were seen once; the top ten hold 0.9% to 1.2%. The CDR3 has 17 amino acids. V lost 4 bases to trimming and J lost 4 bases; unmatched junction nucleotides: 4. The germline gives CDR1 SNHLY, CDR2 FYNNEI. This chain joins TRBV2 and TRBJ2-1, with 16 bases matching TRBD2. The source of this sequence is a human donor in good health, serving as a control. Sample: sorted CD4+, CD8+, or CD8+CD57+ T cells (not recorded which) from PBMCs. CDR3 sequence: CASSAGTSGRGYNEQFF. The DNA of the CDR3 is TGTGCCAGCAGTGCGGGGACTAGCGGGAGGGGATACAATGAGCAGTTCTTC. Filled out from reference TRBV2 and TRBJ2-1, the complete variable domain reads EPEVTQTPSHQVTQMGQEVILRCVPISNHLYFYWYRQILGQKVEFLVSFYNNEISEKSEIFDDQFSVERPDGSNFTLKIRSTKLEDSAMYFCASSAGTSGRGYNEQFFGPGTRLTVL.